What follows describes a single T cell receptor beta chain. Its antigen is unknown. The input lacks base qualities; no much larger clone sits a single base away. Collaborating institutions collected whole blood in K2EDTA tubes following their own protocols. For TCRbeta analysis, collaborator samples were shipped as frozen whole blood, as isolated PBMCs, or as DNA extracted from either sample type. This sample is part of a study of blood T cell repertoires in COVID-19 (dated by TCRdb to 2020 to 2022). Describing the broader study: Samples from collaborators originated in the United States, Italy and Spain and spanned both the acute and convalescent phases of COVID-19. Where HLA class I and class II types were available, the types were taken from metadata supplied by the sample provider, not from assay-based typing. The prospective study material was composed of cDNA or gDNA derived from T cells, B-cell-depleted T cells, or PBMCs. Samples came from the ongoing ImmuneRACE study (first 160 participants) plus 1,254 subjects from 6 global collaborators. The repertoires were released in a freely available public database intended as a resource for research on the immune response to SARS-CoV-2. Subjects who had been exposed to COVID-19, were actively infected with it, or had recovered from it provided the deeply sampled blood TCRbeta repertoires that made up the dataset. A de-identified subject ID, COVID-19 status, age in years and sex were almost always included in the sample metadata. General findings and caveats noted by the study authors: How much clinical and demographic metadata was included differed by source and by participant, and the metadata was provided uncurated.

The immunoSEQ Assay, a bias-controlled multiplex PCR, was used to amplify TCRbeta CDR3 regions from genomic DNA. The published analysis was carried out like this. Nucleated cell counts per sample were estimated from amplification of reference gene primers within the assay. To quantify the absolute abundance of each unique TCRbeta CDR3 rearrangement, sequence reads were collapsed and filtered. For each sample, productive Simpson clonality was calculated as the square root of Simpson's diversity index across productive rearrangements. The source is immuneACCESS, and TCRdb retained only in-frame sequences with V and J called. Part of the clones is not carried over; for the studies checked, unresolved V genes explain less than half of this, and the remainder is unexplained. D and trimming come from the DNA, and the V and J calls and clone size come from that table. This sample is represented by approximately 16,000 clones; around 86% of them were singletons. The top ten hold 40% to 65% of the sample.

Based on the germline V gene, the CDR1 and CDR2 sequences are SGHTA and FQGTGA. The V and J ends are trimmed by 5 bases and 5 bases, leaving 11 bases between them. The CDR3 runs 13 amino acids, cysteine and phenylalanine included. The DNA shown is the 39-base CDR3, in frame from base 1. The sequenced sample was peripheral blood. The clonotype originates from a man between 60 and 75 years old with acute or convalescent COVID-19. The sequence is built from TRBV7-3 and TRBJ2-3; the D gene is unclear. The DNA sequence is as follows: TGTGCCAGCAGCAACGTAGCCAGAGATACGCAGTATTTT. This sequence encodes CASSNVARDTQYF.